This TCR beta chain is from a study of cytomegalovirus exposure and HLA in healthy donors. CDR3 length: 13 residues. Between the trimmed V and J ends, which lost 0 bases and 7 bases, there was a span of 8 bases. CDR1 SGHRS and CDR2 YFSETQ come from the germline V gene. The PCR contained 60 Vbeta and 13 Jbeta primers. Assay: immunoSEQ multiplex PCR; the TCRdb copy retains only in-frame clones and omits some. Here the sample spans 160,000 or so clones, roughly 80% being singletons. The receptor was derived from a man aged 50 to 59 in good health and CMV-seropositive. The chain combines TRBV5-1 with TRBJ2-1; tentative D call: TRBD2 (6 bases). The sample taken for sequencing was PBMCs. The CDR3 DNA reads TGCGCCAGCAGCTTGGGACTAGATAATGAGCAGTTCTTC. It specifies CASSLGLDNEQFF.